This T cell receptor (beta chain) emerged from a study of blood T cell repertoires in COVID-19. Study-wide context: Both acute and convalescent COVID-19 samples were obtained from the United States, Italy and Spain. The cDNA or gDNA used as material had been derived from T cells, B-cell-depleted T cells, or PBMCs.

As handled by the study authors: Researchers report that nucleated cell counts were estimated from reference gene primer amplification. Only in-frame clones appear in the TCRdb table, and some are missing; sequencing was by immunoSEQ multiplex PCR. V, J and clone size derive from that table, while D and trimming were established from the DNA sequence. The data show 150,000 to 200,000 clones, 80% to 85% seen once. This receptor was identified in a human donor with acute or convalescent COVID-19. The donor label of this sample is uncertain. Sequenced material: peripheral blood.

The CDR3 protein is CASSKGLAGAEGTQYF. CDR3 DNA sequence: TGTGCCAGCAGCAAGGGACTAGCGGGGGCCGAGGGTACGCAGTATTTT. The rearrangement links TRBV5-6 to TRBJ2-3; 14 nucleotides match TRBD2. CDR1 and CDR2 (germline): SGHDT, YYEEEE. CDR3 length: 16 amino acids. V shed 4 bases and J 8 bases; nucleotides not matched to a gene: 9.